Shown below are 6 T cell receptor beta chains from a single sample sequenced in a study of OX40 agonist ivuxolimab in advanced cancers. The data were produced by immunoSEQ multiplex PCR, yet TCRdb's version contains in-frame clones alone and is incomplete. Seen here are about 86,000 clones, approximately 92% observed once, and the top ten hold around 0.19%. This specimen consisted of CD4+ or CD8+ T cells sorted from blood, obtained in a trial of the OX40 agonist ivuxolimab. All receptors derive from an adult with an advanced solid tumor such as melanoma, head and neck, liver or kidney cancer.

The genes are TRBV23-1 and TRBJ2-5; D call uncertain. TRBV23-1 belongs to the ORF category, with a function that is uncertain. This CDR3 spans 16 amino acids. Trimming took 1 base from V and 1 from J, leaving 13 bases between them. This CDR3 is CASSQLSPRGQETQYF. DNA for the CDR3: TGCGCCAGCAGTCAATTAAGTCCTAGAGGCCAAGAGACCCAGTACTTC.

The gene calls are TRBV6-5 and TRBJ1-1; D unresolved. CDR1 MNHEY and CDR2 SVGAGI come from the germline V gene. The V and J ends lost 0 bases and 5 bases respectively, with 13 bases between them. The length of the CDR3 is 15 residues. In DNA form, the CDR3 reads TGTGCCAGCAGTTACTCTATTCGGGGTGGGACTGAAGCTTTCTTT. As protein: CASSYSIRGGTEAFF.

The CDR3, as DNA: TGTGCCAGCAGCTTAGTGGAGGATTATGGCTACACCTTC. Translated, it gives CASSLVEDYGYTF. The rearrangement joins TRBV11-2 to TRBJ1-2, with D uncertain. CDR1 is SGHAT, CDR2 FQNNGV, per germline. This CDR3 is 13 amino acids long. V lost 1 base to trimming and J lost 5 bases, with 8 bases between them. The variable domain in full, completed from reference TRBV11-2 and TRBJ1-2, reads EAGVAQSPRYKIIEKRQSVAFWCNPISGHATLYWYQQILGQGPKLLIQFQNNGVVDDSQLPKDRFSAERLKGVDSTLKIQPAKLEDSAVYLCASSLVEDYGYTFGSGTRLTVV.

The chain joins TRBV28 to TRBJ1-4, with TRBD1 matching over 8 bases. CDR1 and CDR2 (germline): MDHEN, SYDVKM. With 6 bases clipped from V and 5 bases from J, the junction kept 2 bases outside the gene matches. The CDR3 has 13 amino acids. The CDR3 spells CASRRTGNEKLFF. The CDR3, as DNA: TGTGCCAGCAGACGGACAGGGAATGAAAAACTGTTTTTT.

This chain links TRBV6-5 with TRBJ2-7; the D is unclear. Germline V gene data show CDR1 as MNHEY and CDR2 as SVGAGI. Deletions cut 7 bases from V and 0 bases from J, with 16 bases between. The CDR3 has 15 residues. Here the CDR3 reads CASKRPDGYSYEQYF. CDR3 DNA sequence: TGTGCCAGCAAACGTCCGGACGGATACTCCTACGAGCAGTACTTC.

This clone was counted once. The chain uses TRBV11-1 and TRBJ1-2; 10 nucleotides agree with TRBD1. With V trimmed by 3 bases and J by 3 bases, 10 bases remained unmatched. Germline V gene sequence: CDR1 SGHAT, CDR2 FQDESV (reference sequence). The CDR3 spans 17 residues. The CDR3 DNA reads TGTGCCAGCAGCTTCCGACAGGGGGCTACCCAAGACTATGGCTACACCTTC. Residues: CASSFRQGATQDYGYTF.